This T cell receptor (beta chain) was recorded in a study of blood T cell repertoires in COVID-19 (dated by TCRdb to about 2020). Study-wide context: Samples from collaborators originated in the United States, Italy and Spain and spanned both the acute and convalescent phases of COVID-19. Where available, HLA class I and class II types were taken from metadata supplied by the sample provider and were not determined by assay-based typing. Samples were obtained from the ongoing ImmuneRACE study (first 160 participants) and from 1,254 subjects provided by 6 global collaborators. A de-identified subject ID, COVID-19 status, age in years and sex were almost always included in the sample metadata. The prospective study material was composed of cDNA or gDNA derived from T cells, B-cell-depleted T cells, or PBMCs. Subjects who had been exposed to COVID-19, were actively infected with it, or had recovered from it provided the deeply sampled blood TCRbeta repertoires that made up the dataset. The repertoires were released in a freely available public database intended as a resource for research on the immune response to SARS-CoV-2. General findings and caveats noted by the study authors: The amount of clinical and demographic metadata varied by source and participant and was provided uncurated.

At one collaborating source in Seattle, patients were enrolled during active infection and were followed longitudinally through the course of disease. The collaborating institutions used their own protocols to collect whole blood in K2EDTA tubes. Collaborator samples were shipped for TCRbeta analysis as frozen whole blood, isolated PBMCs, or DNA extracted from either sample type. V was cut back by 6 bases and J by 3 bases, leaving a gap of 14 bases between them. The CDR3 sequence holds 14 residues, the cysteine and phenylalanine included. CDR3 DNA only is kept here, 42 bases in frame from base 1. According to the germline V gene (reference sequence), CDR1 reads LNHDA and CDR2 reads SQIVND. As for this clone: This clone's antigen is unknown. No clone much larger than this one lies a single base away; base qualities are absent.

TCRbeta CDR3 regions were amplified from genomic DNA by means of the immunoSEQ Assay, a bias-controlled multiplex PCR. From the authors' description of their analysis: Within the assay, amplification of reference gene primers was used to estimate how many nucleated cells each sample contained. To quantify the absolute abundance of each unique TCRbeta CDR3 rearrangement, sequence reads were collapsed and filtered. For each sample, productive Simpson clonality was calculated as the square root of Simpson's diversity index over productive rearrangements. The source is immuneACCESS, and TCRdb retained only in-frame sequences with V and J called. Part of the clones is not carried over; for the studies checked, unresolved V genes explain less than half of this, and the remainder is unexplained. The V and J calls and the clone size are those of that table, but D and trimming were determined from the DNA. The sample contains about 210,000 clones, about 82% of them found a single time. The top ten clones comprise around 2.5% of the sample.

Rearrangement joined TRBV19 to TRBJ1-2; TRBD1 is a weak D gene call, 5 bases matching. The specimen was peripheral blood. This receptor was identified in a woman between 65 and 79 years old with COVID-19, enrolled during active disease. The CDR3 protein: CASRPQGLYYGYTF. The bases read TGTGCCAGTAGACCCCAGGGCCTGTACTATGGCTACACCTTC. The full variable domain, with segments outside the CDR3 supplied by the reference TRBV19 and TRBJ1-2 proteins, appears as DGGITQSPKYLFRKEGQNVTLSCEQNLNHDAMYWYRQDPGQGLRLIYYSQIVNDFQKGDIAEGYSVSREKKESFPLTVTSAQKNPTAFYLCASRPQGLYYGYTFGSGTRLTVV.